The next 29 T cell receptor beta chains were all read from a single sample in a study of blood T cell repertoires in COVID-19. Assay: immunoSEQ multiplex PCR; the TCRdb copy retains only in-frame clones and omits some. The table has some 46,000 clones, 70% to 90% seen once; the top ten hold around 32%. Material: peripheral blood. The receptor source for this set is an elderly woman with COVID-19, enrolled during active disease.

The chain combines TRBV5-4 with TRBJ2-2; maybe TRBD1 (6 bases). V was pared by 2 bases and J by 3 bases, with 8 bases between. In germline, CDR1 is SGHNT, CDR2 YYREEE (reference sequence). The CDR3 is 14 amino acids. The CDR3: CASSFRQDTGELFF. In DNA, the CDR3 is TGTGCCAGCAGCTTTAGACAGGACACCGGGGAGCTGTTTTTT.

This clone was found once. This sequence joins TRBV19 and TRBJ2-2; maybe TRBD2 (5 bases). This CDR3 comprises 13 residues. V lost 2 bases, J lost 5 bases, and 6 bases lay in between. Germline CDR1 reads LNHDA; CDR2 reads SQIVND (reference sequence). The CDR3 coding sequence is TGTGCCAGTAGTATAACTAGGACCGGGGAGCTGTTTTTT. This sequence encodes CASSITRTGELFF.

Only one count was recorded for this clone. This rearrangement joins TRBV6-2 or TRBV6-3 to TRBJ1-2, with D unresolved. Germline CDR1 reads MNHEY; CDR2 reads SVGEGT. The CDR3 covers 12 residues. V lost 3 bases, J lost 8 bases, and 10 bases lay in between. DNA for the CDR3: TGTGCCAGCAGTTATGCCCTGAGGGGCTACACCTTC. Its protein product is CASSYALRGYTF.

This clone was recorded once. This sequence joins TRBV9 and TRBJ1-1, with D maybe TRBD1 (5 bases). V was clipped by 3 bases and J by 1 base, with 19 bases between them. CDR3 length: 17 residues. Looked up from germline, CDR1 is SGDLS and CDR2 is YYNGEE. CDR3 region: CASSALTAGPPNTEAFF. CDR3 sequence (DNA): TGTGCCAGCAGCGCTCTTACGGCGGGACCGCCGAACACTGAAGCTTTCTTT.

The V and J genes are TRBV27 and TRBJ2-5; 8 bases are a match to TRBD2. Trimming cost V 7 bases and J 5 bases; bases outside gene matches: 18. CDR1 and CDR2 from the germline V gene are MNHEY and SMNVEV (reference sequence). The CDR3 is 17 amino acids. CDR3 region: CASKAASVPTGGETQYF. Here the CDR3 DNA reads TGTGCCAGCAAGGCGGCTAGCGTCCCGACGGGGGGGGAGACCCAGTACTTC.

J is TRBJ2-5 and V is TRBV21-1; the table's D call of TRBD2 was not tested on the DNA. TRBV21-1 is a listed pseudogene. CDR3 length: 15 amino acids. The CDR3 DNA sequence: TGTGCCACCTCTTCGGGGAGGGGGGGCCAAGAGACCCAGTACTTC. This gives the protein CATSSGRGGQETQYF.

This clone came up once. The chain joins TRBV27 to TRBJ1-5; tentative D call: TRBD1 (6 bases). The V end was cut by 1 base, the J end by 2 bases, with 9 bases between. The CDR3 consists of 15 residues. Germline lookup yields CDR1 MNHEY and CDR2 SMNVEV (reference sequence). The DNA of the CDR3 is TGTGCCAGCAGTTTATACAGGGCAGGCAATCAGCCCCAGCATTTT. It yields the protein CASSLYRAGNQPQHF.

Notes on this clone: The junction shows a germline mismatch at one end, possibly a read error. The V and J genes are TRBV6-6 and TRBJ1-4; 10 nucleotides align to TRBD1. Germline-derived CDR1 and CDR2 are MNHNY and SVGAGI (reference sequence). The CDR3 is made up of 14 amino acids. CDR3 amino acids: CASSTTGGGEKLVF. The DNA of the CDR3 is TGTGCCAGCAGTACGACAGGGGGCGGTGAAAAACTGGTTTTT.

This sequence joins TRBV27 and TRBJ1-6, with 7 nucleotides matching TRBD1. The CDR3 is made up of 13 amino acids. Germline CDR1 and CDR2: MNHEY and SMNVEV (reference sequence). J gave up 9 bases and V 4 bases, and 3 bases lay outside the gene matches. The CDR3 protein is CASSSTGASPLHF. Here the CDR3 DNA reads TGTGCCAGCAGTTCCACAGGGGCTTCACCCCTCCACTTT.

Written as DNA, the CDR3 is TGTGCCAGTACCATCGGGGGGGGCTCTCTTAGCACAGATACGCAGTATTTT. This sequence encodes CASTIGGGSLSTDTQYF. V is TRBV19 and J is TRBJ2-3; TRBD2 matches 8 bases. From germline, CDR1 is LNHDA and CDR2 SQIVND (reference sequence). The CDR3 totals 17 residues. J lost 0 bases, V lost 7 bases, and 12 bases had no gene match.

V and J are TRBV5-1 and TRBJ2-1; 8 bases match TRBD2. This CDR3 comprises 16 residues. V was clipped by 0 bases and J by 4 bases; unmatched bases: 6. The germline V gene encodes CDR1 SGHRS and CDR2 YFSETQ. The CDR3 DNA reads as TGCGCCAGCAGCTTGGGGAGCGGGGGTGGATACAATGAGCAGTTCTTC. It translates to CASSLGSGGGYNEQFF.

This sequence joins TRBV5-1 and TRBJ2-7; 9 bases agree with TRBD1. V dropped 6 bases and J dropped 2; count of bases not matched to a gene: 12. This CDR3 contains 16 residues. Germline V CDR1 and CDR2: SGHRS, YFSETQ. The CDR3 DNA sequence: TGCGCCAGCACCGAGAACAGGGGGCTAGGGACCTACGAGCAGTACTTC. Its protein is CASTENRGLGTYEQYF.

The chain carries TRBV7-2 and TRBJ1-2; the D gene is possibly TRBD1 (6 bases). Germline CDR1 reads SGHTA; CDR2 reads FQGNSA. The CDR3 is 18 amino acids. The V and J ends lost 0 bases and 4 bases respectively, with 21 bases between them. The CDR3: CASSLAPGTRTGSYGYTF. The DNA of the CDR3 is TGTGCCAGCAGCTTAGCGCCCGGGACCCGCACAGGGAGCTATGGCTACACCTTC.

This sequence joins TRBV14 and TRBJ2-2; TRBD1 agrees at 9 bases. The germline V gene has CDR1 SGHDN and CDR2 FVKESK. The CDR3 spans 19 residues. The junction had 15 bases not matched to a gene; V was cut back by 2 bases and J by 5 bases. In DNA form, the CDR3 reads TGTGCCAGCAGCCAAATACGACGTTATGGCGGGACAGGGACCGGGGAGCTGTTTTTT. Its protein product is CASSQIRRYGGTGTGELFF.

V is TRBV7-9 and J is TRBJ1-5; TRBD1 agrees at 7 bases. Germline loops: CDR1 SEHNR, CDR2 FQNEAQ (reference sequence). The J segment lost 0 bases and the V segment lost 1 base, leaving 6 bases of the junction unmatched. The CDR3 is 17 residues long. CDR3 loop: CASSLVVSGGSNQPQHF. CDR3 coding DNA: TGTGCCAGCAGCTTAGTGGTGTCAGGGGGTAGCAATCAGCCCCAGCATTTT.

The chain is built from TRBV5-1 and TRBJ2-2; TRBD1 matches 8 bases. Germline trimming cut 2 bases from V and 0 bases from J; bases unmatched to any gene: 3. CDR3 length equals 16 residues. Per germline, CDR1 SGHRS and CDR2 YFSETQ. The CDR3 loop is CASSFWGQANTGELFF. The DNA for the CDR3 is TGCGCCAGCAGCTTTTGGGGACAGGCGAACACCGGGGAGCTGTTTTTT.

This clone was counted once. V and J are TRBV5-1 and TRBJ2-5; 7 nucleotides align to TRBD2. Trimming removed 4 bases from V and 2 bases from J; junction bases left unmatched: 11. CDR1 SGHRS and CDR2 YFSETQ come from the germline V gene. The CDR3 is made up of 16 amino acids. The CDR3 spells CASSLPAGTNQETQYF. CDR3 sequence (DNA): TGCGCCAGCAGCCTCCCAGCGGGAACTAATCAAGAGACCCAGTACTTC.

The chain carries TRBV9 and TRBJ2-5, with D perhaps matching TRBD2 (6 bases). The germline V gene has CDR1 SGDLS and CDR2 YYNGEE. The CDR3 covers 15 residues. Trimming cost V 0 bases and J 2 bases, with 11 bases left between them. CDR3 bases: TGTGCCAGCAGCGTAGCTCCCGGAGGGCAAGAGACCCAGTACTTC. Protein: CASSVAPGGQETQYF.

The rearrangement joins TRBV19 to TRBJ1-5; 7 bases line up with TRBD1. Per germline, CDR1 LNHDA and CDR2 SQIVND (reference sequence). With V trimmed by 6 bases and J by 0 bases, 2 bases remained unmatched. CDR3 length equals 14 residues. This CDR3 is CASSDRDSNQPQHF. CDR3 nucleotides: TGTGCCAGTAGCGACAGGGATAGCAATCAGCCCCAGCATTTT.

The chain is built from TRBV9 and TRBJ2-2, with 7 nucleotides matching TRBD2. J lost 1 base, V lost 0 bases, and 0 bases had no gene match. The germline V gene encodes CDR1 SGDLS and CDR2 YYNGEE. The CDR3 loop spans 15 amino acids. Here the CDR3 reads CASSVASGNTGELFF. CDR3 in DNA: TGTGCCAGCAGCGTAGCTAGCGGGAACACCGGGGAGCTGTTTTTT.

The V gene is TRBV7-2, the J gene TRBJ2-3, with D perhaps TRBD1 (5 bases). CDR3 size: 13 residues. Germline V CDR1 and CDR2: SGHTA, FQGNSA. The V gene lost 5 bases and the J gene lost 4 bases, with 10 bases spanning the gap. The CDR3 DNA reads TGTGCCAGCAGCACCCAGGGCCCAGATACGCAGTATTTT. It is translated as CASSTQGPDTQYF.

The CDR3 nucleotides read TGCGCCAGCAGCCCAAGGACAGGCCTGAACACTGAAGCTTTCTTT. Protein product: CASSPRTGLNTEAFF. The rearrangement uses TRBV5-1 and TRBJ1-1; 7 nucleotides match TRBD1. The CDR3 is 15 residues long. V gave up 4 bases and J gave up 0 bases; unmatched junction bases: 6. The germline gives CDR1 SGHRS, CDR2 YFSETQ.

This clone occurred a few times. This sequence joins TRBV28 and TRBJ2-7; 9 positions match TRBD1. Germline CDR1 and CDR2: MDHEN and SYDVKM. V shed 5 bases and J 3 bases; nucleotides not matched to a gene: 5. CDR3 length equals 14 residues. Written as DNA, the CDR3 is TGTGCCAGCAGTCCAACAGGGGGCGACTACGAGCAGTACTTC. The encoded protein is CASSPTGGDYEQYF.

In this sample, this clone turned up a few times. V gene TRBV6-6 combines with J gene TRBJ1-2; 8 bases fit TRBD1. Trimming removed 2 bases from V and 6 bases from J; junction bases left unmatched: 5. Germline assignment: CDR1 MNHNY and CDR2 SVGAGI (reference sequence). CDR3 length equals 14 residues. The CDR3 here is CASSYPAGGNGYTF. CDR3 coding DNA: TGTGCCAGCAGTTACCCCGCAGGGGGCAATGGCTACACCTTC.

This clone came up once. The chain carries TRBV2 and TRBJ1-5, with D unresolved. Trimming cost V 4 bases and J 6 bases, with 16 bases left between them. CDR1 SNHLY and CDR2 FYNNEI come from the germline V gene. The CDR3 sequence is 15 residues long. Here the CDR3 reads CASSGEGRMGQPQHF. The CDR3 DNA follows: TGTGCCAGCAGTGGGGAAGGGAGGATGGGTCAGCCCCAGCATTTT.

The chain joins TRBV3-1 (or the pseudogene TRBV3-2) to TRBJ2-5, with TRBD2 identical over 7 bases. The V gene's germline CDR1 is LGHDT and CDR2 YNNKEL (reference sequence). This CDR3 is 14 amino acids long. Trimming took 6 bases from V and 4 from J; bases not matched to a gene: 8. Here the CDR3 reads CASRGGLPSETQYF. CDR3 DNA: TGTGCCAGCAGGGGGGGACTACCCTCAGAGACCCAGTACTTC.

The CDR3 region has the DNA TGTGCCAGCAGTTTACAGGCAGATGAGCAGTTCTTC. Its protein product is CASSLQADEQFF. The chain uses TRBV12-3 or TRBV12-4 and TRBJ2-1; no firm D call. The CDR3 contains 12 residues. V was trimmed by 2 bases and J by 8 bases, leaving 7 bases between them.

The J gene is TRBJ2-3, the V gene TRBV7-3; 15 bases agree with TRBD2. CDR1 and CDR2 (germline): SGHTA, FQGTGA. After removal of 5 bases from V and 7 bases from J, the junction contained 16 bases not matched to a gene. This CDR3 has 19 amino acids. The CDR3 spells CASSPWGPGLAGGVNTQYF. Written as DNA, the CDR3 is TGTGCCAGCAGCCCCTGGGGTCCGGGACTAGCGGGAGGAGTAAATACGCAGTATTTT.

As DNA, the CDR3 is TGTGCCAGCAGCCAATACGGGTTTGGCAATCAGCCCCAGCATTTT. This sequence encodes CASSQYGFGNQPQHF. The chain uses TRBV14 and TRBJ1-5; D is undetermined. The length of the CDR3 is 15 residues. Germline V lookup: CDR1 SGHDN, CDR2 FVKESK. Trimming removed 2 bases at V and 2 bases at J, with 10 bases between.